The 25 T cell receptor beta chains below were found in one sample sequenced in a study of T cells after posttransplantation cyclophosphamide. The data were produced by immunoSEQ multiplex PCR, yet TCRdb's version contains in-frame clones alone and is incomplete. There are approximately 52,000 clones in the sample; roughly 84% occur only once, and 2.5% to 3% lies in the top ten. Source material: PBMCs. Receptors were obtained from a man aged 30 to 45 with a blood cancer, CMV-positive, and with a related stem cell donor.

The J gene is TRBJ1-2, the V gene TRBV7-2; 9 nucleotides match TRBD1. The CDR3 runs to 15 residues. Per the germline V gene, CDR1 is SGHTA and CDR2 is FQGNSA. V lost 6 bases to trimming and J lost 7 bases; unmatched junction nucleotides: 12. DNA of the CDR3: TGTGCCAGCAGTGAACGGGACAGGGACTTCGGTGGCTACACCTTC. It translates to CASSERDRDFGGYTF.

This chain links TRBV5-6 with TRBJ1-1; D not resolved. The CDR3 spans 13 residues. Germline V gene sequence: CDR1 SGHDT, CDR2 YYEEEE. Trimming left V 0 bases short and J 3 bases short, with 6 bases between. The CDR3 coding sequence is TGTGCCAGCAGCTTGGCCCAGTACACTGAAGCTTTCTTT. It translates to CASSLAQYTEAFF. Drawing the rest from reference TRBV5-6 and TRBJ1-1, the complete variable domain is DAGVTQSPTHLIKTRGQQVTLRCSPKSGHDTVSWYQQALGQGPQFIFQYYEEEERQRGNFPDRFSGHQFPNYSSELNVNALLLGDSALYLCASSLAQYTEAFFGQGTRLTVV.

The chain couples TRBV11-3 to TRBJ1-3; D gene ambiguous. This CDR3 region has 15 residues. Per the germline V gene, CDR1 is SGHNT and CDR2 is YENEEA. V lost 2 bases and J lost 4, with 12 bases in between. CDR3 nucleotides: TGTGCCAGCAGCTTATCCGCGGGGATCGGAAACACCATATATTTT. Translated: CASSLSAGIGNTIYF.

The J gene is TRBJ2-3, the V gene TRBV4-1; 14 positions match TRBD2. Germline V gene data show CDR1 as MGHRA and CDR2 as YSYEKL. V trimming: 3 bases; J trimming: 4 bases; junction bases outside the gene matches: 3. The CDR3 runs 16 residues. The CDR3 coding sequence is TGCGCCAGCAGCCATGGACTAGCGGGAGGCCCAGATACGCAGTATTTT. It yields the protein CASSHGLAGGPDTQYF.

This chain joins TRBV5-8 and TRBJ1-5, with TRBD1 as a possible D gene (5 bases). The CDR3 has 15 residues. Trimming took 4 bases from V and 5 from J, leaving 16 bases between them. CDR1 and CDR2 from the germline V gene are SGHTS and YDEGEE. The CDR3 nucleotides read TGTGCCAGCAGCCCATGGGGGGGAGGGGATCAGCCCCAGCATTTT. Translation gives CASSPWGGGDQPQHF. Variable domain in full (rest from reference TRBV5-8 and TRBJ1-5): EAGVTQSPTHLIKTRGQQATLRCSPISGHTSVYWYQQALGLGLQFLLWYDEGEERNRGNFPPRFSGRQFPNYSSELNVNALELEDSALYLCASSPWGGGDQPQHFGDGTRLSIL.

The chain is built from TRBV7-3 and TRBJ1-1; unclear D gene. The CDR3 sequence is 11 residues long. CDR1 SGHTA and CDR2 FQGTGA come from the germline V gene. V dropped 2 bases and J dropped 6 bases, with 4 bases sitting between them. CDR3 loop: CASSLVSEAFF. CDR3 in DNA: TGTGCCAGCAGCTTAGTCTCTGAAGCTTTCTTT.

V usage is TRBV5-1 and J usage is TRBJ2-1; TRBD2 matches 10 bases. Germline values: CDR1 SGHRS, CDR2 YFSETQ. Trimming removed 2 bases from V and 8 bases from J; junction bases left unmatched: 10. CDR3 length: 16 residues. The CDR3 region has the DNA TGCGCCAGCAGCTTTGGCTCGGGACTAGCGTCCGATGAGCAGTTCTTC. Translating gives CASSFGSGLASDEQFF.

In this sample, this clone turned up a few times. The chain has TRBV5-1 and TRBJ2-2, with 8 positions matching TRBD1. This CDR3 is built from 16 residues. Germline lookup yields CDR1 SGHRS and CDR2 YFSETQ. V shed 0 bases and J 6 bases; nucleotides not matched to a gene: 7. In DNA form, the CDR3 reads TGCGCCAGCAGCTTGGATTTGACAGGGGTGGCCGGGGAGCTGTTTTTT. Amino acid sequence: CASSLDLTGVAGELFF.

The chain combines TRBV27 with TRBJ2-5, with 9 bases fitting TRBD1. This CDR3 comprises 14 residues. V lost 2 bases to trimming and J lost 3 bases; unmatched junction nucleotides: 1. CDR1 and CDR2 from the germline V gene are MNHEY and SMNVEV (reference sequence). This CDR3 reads CASSLGTGKETQYF. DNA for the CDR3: TGTGCCAGCAGTTTAGGGACAGGGAAAGAGACCCAGTACTTC.

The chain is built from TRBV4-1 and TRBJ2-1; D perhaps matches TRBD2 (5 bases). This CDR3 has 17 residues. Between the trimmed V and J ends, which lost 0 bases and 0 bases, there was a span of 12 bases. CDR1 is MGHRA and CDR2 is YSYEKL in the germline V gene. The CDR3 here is CASSQDRVSGSYNEQFF. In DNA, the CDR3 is TGCGCCAGCAGCCAAGATCGGGTCAGCGGCTCCTACAATGAGCAGTTCTTC.

The chain's CDR3 is CASTGISGPTYEQYF. In DNA form, the CDR3 reads TGTGCCAGCACGGGTATTAGCGGGCCGACCTACGAGCAGTACTTC. J is TRBJ2-7 and V is TRBV7-6; TRBD2 aligns across 7 bases. The V gene's germline CDR1 is SGHVS and CDR2 FNYEAQ. The V gene end was trimmed by 7 bases and the J gene end by 2 bases; junction bases not matched to a gene: 11. This CDR3 spans 15 amino acids.

In nucleotides, the CDR3 is TGCGCCAGCAGCCACCAGGGACTAGCGACACCCTACGAGCAGTACTTC. It is translated as CASSHQGLATPYEQYF. This rearrangement joins TRBV4-1 to TRBJ2-7, with 10 nucleotides matching TRBD2. Germline values: CDR1 MGHRA, CDR2 YSYEKL. The CDR3 contains 16 residues. V was clipped by 3 bases and J by 2 bases; unmatched bases: 7.

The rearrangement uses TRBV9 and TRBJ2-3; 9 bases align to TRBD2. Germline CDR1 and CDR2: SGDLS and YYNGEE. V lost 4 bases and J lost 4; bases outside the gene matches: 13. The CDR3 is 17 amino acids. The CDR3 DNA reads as TGTGCCAGCAGCCCCTCGGCGGGAGGGCCCTCGGCAGATACGCAGTATTTT. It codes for CASSPSAGGPSADTQYF.

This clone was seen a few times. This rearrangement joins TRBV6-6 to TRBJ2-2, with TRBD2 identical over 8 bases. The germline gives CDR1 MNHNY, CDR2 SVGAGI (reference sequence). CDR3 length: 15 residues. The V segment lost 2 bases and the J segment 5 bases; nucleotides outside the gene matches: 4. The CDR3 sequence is CASSYARGGTGELFF. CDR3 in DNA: TGTGCCAGCAGTTACGCCCGGGGGGGAACCGGGGAGCTGTTTTTT.

In nucleotides, the CDR3 is TGTGCCAGCAGCTTACGGAGCGCGGGTGAAAAACTGTTTTTT. Translating it yields CASSLRSAGEKLFF. V is TRBV11-2 and J is TRBJ1-4; no reliable D call. Per germline, CDR1 SGHAT and CDR2 FQNNGV. This CDR3 is 14 amino acids long. Trimming took off 2 bases at V and 7 bases at J, with 11 bases between the two ends.

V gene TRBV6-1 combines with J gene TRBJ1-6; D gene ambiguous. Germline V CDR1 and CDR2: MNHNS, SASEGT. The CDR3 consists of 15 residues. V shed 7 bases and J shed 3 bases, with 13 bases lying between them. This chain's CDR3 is CASTPQVNYNSPLHF. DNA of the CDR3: TGTGCCAGCACCCCCCAGGTCAACTATAATTCACCCCTCCACTTT.

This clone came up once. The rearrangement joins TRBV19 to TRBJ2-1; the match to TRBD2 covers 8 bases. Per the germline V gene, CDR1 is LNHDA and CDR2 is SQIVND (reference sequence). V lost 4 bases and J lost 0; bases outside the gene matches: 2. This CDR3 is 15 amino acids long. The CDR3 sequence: CASSTSGSSYNEQFF. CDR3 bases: TGTGCCAGTAGTACCAGCGGGAGCTCCTACAATGAGCAGTTCTTC.

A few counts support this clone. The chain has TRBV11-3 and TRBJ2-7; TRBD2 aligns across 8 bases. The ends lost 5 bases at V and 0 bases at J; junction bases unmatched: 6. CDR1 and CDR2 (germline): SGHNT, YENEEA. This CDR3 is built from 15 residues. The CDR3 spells CASSLTSGASYEQYF. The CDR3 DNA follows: TGTGCCAGCAGCCTCACTAGCGGTGCCTCCTACGAGCAGTACTTC.

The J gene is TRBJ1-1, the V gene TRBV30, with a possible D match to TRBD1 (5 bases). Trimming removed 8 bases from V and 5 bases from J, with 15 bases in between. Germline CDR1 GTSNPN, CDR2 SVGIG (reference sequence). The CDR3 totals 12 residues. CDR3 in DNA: TGTGCCCTGGGGCAGGGTCGAACTGAAGCTTTCTTT. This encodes CALGQGRTEAFF.

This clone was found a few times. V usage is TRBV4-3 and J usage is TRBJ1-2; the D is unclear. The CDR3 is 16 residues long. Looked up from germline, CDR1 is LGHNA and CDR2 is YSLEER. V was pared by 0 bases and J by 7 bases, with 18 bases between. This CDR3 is CASSQEATSRRSGYTF. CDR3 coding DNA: TGCGCCAGCAGCCAAGAAGCGACTTCGCGGCGGAGTGGCTACACCTTC.

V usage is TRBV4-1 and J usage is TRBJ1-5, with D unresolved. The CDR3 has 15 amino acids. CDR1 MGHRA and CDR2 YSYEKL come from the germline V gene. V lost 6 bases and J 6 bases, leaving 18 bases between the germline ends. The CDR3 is CASSNGVRVGQPQHF. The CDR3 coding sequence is TGCGCCAGCAGTAACGGGGTGAGGGTTGGTCAGCCCCAGCATTTT.

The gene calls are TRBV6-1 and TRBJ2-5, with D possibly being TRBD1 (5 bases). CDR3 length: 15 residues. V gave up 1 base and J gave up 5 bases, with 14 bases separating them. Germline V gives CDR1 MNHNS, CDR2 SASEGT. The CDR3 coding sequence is TGTGCCAGCAGTGAAGGCGCAGGGATTGGGGAGACCCAGTACTTC. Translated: CASSEGAGIGETQYF.

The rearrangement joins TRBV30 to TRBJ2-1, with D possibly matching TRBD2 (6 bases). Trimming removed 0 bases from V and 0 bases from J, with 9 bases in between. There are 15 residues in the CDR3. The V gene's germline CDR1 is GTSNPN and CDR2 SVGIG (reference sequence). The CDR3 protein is CAWSVTGGSYNEQFF. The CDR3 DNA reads TGTGCCTGGAGTGTAACCGGGGGCTCCTACAATGAGCAGTTCTTC.

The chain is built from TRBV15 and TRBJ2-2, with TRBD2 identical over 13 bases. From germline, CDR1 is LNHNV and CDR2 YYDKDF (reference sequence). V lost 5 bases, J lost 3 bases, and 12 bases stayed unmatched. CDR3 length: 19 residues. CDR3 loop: CATSSQTGTSGIDTGELFF. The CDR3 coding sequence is TGTGCCACCAGCTCACAAACCGGGACTAGCGGGATAGACACCGGGGAGCTGTTTTTT. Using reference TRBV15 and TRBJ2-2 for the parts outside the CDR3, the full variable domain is DAMVIQNPRYQVTQFGKPVTLSCSQTLNHNVMYWYQQKSSQAPKLLFHYYDKDFNNEADTPDNFQSRRPNTSFCFLDIRSPGLGDTAMYLCATSSQTGTSGIDTGELFFGEGSRLTVL.

CDR3 amino acids: CASSLAANYEQYF. CDR3 DNA sequence: TGTGCCAGCAGCTTAGCGGCAAACTACGAGCAGTACTTC. The chain combines TRBV11-1 with TRBJ2-7; no firm D call. The CDR3 covers 13 residues. The ends were cut back, 0 bases at V and 3 bases at J, with 6 bases in the middle. The germline V gene encodes CDR1 SGHAT and CDR2 FQDESV (reference sequence).